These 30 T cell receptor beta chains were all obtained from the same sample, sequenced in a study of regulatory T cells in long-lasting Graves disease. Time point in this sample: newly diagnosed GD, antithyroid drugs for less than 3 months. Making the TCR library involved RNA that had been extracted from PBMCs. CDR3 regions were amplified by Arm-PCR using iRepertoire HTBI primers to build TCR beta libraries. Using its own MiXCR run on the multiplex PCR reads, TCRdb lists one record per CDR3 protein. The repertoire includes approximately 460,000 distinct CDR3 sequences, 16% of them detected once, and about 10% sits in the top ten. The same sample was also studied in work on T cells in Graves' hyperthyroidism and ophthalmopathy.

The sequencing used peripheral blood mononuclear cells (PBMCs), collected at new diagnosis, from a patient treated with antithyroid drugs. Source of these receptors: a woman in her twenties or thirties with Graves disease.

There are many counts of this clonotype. CDR3 nucleotide sequence: TGCAGTGCTACTAGATTGGGCGGAAGCTCCTACAATGAGCAGTTCTTC. This encodes CSATRLGGSSYNEQFF. This chain joins TRBV20-1 and TRBJ2-1; no clear D gene. Trimming shortened V by 4 bases and J by 0 bases, and 16 bases separated the two germline ends. Germline CDR1 reads DFQATT; CDR2 reads SNEGSKA (reference sequence). The CDR3 has 16 amino acids.

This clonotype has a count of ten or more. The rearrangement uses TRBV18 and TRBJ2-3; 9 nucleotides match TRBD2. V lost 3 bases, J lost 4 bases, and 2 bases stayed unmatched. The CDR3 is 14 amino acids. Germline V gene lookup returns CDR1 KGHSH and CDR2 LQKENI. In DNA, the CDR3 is TGTGCCAGCTCACCTAGCGGGGGCCCAGATACGCAGTATTTT. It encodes CASSPSGGPDTQYF.

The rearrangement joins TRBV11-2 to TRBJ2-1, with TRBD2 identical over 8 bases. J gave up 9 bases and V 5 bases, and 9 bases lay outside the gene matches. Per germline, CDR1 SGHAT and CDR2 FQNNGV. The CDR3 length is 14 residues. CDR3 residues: CASSPAGTRAEQFF. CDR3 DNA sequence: TGTGCCAGCAGCCCCGCCGGGACTAGAGCTGAGCAGTTCTTC.

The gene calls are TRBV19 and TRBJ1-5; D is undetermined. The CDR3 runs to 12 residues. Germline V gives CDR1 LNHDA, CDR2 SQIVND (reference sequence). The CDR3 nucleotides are TGTTCCCGAAGATATAGCAATCAGCCCCAGCATTTT. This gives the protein CSRRYSNQPQHF.

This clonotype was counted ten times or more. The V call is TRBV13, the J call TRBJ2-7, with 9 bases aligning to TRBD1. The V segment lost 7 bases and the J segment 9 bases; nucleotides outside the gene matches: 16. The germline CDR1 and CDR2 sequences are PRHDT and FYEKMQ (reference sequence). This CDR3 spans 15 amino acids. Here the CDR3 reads CASTVLRDRVSVQYF. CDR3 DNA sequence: TGTGCCAGCACGGTCCTCCGGGACAGGGTGTCGGTGCAGTACTTC.

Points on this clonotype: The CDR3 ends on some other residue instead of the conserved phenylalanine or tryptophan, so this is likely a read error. The CDR3 spells CATSALDTGGNSPLHL. The CDR3 coding sequence is TGTGCCACCAGCGCCTTGGATACAGGGGGCAATTCACCCCTCCACCTT. V and J are TRBV15 and TRBJ1-6, with 9 nucleotides matching TRBD1. Germline V gene sequence: CDR1 LNHNV, CDR2 YYDKDF (reference sequence). Losses at the gene ends were 5 bases for V and 7 bases for J; bases not matched to a gene: 9. CDR3 length: 16 amino acids.

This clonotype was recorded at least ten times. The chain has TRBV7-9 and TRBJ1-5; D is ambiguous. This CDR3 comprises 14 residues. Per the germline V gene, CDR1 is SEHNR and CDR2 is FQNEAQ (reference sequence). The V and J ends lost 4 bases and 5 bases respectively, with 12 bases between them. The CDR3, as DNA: TGTGCCAGCAGCTCCGCGGGAACTCATCAGCCCCAGCATTTT. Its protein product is CASSSAGTHQPQHF.

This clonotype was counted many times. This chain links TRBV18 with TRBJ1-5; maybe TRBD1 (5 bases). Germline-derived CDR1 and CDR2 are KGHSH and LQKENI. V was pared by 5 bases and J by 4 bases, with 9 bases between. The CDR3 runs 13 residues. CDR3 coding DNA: TGTGCCAGCTCAGGGCAGGGTAATCAGCCCCAGCATTTT. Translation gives CASSGQGNQPQHF. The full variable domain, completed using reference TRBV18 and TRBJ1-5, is NAGVMQNPRHLVRRRGQEARLRCSPMKGHSHVYWYRQLPEEGLKFMVYLQKENIIDESGMPKERFSAEFPKEGPSILRIQQVVRGDSAAYFCASSGQGNQPQHFGDGTRLSIL.

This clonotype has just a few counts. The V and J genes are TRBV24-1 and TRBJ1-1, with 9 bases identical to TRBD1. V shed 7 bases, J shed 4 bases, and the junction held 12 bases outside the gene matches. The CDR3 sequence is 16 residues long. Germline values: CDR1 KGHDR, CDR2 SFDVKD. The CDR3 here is CATRNSNRDRATEAFF. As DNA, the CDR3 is TGTGCCACCAGAAATTCGAATCGGGACAGGGCCACTGAAGCTTTCTTT.

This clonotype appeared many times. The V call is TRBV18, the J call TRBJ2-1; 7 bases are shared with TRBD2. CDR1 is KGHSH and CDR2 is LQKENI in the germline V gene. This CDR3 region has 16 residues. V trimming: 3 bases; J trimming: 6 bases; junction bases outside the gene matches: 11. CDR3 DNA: TGTGCCAGCTCACCCCCATCGGGGAGGGCCGGCAATGAGCAGTTCTTC. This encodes CASSPPSGRAGNEQFF.

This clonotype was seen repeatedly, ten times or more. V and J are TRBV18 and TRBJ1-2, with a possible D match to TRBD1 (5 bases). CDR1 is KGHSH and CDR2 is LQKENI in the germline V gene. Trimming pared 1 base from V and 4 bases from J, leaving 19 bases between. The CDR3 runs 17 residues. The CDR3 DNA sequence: TGTGCCAGCTCACCACGACGTATTGGGCAGGGAGGCTATGGCTACACCTTC. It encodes CASSPRRIGQGGYGYTF.

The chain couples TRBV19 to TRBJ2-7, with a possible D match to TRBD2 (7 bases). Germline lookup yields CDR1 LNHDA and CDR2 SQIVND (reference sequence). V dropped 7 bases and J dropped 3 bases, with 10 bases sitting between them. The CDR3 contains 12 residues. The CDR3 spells CASTGEGYEQYF. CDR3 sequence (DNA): TGTGCCAGTACAGGGGAGGGCTACGAGCAGTACTTC.

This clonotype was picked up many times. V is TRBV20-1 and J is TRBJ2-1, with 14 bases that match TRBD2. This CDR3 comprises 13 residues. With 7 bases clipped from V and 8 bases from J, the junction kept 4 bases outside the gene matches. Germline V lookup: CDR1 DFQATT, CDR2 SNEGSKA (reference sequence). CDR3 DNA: TGCAGTGGACTAGCGGGAGGGGGGGATGAGCAGTTCTTC. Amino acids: CSGLAGGGDEQFF.

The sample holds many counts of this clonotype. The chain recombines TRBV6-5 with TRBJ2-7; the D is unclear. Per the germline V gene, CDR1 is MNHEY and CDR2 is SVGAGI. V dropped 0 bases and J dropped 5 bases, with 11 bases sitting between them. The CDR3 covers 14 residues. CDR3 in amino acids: CASSYSRTAHEQYF. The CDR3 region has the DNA TGTGCCAGCAGTTACTCGAGAACCGCCCACGAGCAGTACTTC.

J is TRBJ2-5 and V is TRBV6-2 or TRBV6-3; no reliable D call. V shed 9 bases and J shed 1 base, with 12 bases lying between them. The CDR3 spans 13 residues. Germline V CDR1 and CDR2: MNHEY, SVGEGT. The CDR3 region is CASGRNFQETQYF. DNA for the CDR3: TGTGCCAGTGGACGGAATTTCCAAGAGACCCAGTACTTC.

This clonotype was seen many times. The CDR3: CASSVRQISNQPQHF. The CDR3 DNA follows: TGTGCCAGCAGTGTTAGGCAGATTAGCAATCAGCCCCAGCATTTT. The gene calls are TRBV2 and TRBJ1-5; no definite D call. The CDR3 length is 15 residues. The V gene lost 4 bases and the J gene lost 0 bases, with 10 bases spanning the gap. Germline V CDR1 and CDR2: SNHLY, FYNNEI.

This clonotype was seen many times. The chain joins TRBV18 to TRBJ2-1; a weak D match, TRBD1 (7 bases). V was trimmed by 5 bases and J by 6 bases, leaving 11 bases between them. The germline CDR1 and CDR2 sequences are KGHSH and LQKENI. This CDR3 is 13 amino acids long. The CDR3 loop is CASSRQGGNEQFF. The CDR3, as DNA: TGTGCCAGCTCAAGACAGGGAGGCAATGAGCAGTTCTTC.

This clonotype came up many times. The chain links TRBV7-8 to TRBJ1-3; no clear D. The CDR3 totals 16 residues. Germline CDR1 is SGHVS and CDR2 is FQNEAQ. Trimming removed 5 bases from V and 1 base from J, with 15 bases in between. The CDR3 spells CASSPIPLGSGNTIYF. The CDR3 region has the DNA TGTGCCAGCAGCCCGATCCCCTTGGGGTCTGGAAACACCATATATTTT.

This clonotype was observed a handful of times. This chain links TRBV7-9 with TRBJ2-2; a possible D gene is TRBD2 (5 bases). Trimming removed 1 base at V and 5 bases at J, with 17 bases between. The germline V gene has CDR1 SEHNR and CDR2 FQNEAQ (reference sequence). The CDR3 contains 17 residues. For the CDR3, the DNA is TGTGCCAGCAGCTTAGGAAGAGGAGGATCTCAGACCGGGGAGCTGTTTTTT. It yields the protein CASSLGRGGSQTGELFF.

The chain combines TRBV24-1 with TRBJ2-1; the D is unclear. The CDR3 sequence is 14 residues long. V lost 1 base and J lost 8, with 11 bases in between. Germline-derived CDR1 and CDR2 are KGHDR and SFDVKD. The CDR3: CATSDFGTVDEQFF. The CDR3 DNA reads TGTGCCACCAGTGATTTTGGAACCGTCGATGAGCAGTTCTTC.

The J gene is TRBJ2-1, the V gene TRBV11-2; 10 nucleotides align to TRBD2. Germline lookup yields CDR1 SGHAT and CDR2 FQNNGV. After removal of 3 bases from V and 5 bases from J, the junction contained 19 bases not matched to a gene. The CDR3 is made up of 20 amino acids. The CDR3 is CASSFGFGLAAIKGHNEQFF. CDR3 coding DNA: TGTGCCAGCAGCTTTGGGTTTGGACTAGCGGCAATCAAGGGACACAATGAGCAGTTCTTC.

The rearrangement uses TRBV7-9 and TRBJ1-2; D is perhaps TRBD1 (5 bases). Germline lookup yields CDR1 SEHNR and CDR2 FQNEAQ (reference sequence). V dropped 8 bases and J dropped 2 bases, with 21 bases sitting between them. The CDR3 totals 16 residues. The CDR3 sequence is CASVTGRSRNNYGYTF. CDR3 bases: TGTGCCAGCGTCACAGGCCGATCGCGGAACAACTATGGCTACACCTTC.

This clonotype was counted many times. The CDR3 sequence is CASSFGQTRGNQPQHF. CDR3 nucleotides: TGTGCCAGCAGCTTTGGACAGACGCGGGGGAATCAGCCCCAGCATTTT. The chain employs TRBV7-8 and TRBJ1-5, with D tentatively TRBD1 (6 bases). V lost 3 bases to trimming and J lost 4 bases, with 16 bases between them. CDR3 length: 16 amino acids. Germline values: CDR1 SGHVS, CDR2 FQNEAQ.

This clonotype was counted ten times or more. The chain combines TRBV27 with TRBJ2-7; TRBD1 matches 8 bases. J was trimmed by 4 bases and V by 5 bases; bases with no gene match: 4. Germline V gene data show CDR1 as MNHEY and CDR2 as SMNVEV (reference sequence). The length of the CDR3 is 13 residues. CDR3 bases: TGTGCCAGCAGTGTTGACAGGGGATACGAGCAGTACTTC. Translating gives CASSVDRGYEQYF.

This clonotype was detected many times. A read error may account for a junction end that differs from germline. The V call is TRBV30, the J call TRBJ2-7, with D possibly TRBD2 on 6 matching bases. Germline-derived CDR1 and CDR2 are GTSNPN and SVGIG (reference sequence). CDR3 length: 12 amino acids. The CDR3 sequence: CAWSVQGLRFLF. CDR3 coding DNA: TGTGCCTGGAGTGTACAAGGACTACGCTTTCTATTC.

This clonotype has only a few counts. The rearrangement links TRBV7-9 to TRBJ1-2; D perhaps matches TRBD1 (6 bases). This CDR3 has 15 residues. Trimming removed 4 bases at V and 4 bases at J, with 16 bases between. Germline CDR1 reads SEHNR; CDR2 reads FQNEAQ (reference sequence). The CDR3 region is CASSSQGLHGYGYTF. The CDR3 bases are TGTGCCAGCAGCTCCCAGGGGTTGCACGGCTATGGCTACACCTTC.

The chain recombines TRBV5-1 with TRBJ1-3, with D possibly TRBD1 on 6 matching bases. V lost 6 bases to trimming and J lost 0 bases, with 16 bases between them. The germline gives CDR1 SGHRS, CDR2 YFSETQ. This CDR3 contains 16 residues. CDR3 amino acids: CASKEGGPLSGNTIYF. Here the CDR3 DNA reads TGCGCCAGCAAGGAGGGGGGGCCGCTCTCTGGAAACACCATATATTTT. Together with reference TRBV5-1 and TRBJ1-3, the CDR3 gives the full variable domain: KAGVTQTPRYLIKTRGQQVTLSCSPISGHRSVSWYQQTPGQGLQFLFEYFSETQRNKGNFPGRFSGRQFSNSRSEMNVSTLELGDSALYLCASKEGGPLSGNTIYFGEGSWLTVV.

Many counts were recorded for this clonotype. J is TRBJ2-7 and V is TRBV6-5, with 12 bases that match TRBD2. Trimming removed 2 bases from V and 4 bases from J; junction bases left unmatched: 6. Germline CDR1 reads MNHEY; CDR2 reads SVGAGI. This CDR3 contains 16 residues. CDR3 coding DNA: TGTGCCAGCAGTTACGCGACTAGCGGGAGTCGATACGAGCAGTACTTC. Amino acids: CASSYATSGSRYEQYF.

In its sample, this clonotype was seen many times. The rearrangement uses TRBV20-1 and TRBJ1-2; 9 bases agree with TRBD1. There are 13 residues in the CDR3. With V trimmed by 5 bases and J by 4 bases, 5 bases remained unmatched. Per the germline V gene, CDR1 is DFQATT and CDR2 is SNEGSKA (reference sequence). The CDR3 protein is CSAFGTGIYGYTF. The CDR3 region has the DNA TGCAGTGCTTTCGGGACAGGGATCTATGGCTACACCTTC.

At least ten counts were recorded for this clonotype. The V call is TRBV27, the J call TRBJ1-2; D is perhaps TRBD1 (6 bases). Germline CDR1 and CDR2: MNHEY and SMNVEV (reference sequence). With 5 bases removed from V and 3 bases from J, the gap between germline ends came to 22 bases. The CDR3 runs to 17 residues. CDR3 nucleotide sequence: TGTGCCAGCAGTGCCGACAGGTTGGCTGCCCGTTACTATGGCTACACCTTC. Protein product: CASSADRLAARYYGYTF.